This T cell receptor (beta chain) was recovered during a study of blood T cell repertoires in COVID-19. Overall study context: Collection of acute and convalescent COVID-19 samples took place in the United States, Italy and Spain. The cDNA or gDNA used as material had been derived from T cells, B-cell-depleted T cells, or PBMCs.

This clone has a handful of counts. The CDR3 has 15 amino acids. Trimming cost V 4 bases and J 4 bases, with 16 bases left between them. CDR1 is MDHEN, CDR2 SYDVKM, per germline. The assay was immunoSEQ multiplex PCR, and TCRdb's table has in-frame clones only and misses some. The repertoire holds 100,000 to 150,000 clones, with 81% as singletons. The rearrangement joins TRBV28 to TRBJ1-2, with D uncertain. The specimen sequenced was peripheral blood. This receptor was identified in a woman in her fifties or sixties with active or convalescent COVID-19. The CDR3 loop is CASSSLATEIYGYTF. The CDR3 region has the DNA TGTGCCAGCAGTTCCCTTGCCACAGAGATCTATGGCTACACCTTC.